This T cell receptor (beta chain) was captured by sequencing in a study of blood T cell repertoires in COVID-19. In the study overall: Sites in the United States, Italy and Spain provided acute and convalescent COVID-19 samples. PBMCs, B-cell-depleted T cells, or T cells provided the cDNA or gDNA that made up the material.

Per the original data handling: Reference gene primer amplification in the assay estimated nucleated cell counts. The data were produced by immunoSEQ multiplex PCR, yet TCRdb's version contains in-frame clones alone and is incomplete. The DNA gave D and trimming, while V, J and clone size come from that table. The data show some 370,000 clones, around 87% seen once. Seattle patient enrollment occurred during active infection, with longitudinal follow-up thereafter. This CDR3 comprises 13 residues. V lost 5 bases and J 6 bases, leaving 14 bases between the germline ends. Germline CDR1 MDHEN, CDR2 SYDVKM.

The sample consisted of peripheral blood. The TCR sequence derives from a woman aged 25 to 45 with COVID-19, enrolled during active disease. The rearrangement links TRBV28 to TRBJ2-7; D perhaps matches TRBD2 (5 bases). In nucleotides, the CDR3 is TGTGCCAGCAGTGCCTCGGGGTTTCTCGAGCAGTACTTC. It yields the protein CASSASGFLEQYF.